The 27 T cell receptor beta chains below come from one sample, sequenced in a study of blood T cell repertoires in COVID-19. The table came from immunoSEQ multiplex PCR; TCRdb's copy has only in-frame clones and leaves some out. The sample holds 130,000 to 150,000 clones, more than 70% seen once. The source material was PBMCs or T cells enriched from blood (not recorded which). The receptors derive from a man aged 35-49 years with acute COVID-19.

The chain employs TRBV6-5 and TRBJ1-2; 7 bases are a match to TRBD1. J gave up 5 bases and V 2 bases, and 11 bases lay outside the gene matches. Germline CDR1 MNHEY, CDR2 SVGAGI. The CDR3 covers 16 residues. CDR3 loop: CASSYTTTGAAYGYTF. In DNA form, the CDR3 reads TGTGCCAGCAGTTACACAACTACAGGGGCTGCGTATGGCTACACCTTC.

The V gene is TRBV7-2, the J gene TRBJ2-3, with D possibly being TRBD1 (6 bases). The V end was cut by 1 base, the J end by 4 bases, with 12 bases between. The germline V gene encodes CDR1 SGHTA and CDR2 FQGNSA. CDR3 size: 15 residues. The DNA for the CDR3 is TGTGCCAGCAGCTTAGTTTACAGGGAAGCAGATACGCAGTATTTT. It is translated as CASSLVYREADTQYF. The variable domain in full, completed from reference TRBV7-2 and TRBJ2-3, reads GAGVSQSPSNKVTEKGKDVELRCDPISGHTALYWYRQSLGQGLEFLIYFQGNSAPDKSGLPSDRFSAERTGGSVSTLTIQRTQQEDSAVYLCASSLVYREADTQYFGPGTRLTVL.

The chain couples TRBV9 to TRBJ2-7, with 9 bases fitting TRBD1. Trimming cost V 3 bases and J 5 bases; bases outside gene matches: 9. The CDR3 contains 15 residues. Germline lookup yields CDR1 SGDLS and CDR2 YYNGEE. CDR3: CASSARDRVVDEQYF. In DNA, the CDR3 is TGTGCCAGCAGCGCCCGGGACAGGGTAGTGGACGAGCAGTACTTC.

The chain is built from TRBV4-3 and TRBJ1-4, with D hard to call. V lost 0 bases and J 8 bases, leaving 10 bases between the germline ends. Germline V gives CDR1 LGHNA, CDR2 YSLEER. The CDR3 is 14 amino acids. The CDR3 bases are TGCGCCAGCAGCCAAGATTGGGCGAGAGAAAAACTGTTTTTT. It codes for CASSQDWAREKLFF.

The CDR3 sequence: CASSRGFQETQYF. CDR3 nucleotides: TGTGCCAGCAGCCGGGGGTTCCAAGAGACCCAGTACTTC. The chain employs TRBV7-2 and TRBJ2-5, with a tentative D call TRBD2 (6 bases). Germline V lookup: CDR1 SGHTA, CDR2 FQGNSA. V shed 5 bases and J shed 1 base, with 8 bases lying between them. This CDR3 comprises 13 residues. The whole variable domain, remainder taken from reference TRBV7-2 and TRBJ2-5, is GAGVSQSPSNKVTEKGKDVELRCDPISGHTALYWYRQSLGQGLEFLIYFQGNSAPDKSGLPSDRFSAERTGGSVSTLTIQRTQQEDSAVYLCASSRGFQETQYFGPGTRLLVL.

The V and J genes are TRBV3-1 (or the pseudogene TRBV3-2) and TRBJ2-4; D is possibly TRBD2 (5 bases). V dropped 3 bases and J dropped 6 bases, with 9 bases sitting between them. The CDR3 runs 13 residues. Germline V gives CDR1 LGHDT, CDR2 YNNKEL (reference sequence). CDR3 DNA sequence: TGTGCCAGCAGCCAGTCCGGAGGAAACATTCAGTACTTC. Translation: CASSQSGGNIQYF.

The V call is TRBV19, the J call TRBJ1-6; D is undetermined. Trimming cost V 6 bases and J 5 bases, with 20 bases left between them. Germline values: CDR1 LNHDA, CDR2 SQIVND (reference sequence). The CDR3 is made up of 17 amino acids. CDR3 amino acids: CASRPDTPIRDNSPLHF. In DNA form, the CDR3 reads TGTGCCAGTAGGCCTGACACACCGATTCGAGATAATTCACCCCTCCACTTT. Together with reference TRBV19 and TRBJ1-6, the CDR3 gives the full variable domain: DGGITQSPKYLFRKEGQNVTLSCEQNLNHDAMYWYRQDPGQGLRLIYYSQIVNDFQKGDIAEGYSVSREKKESFPLTVTSAQKNPTAFYLCASRPDTPIRDNSPLHFGNGTRLTVT.

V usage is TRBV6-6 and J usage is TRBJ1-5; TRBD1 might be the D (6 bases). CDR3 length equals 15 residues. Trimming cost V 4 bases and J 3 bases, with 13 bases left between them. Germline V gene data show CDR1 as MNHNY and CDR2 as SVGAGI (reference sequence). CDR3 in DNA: TGTGCCAGCAGTTTAGTGGCAGGGGCCAATCAGCCCCAGCATTTT. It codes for CASSLVAGANQPQHF.

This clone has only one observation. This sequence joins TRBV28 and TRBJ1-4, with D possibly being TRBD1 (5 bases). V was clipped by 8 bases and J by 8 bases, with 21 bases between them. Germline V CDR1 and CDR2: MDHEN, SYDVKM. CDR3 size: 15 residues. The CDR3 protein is CASRKITGGHEKLFF. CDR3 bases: TGTGCCAGCCGAAAAATTACAGGCGGCCACGAAAAACTGTTTTTT.

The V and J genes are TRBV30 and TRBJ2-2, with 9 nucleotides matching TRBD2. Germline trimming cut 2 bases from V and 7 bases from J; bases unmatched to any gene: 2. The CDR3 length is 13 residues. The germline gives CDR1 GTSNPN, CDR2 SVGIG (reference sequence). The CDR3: CAWSSTSGGELFF. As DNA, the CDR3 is TGTGCCTGGAGTTCGACTAGCGGCGGGGAGCTGTTTTTT.

The DNA of the CDR3 is TGTGCCAGCAGCGACCGGACAGGGCACACTGAAGCTTTCTTT. Its protein product is CASSDRTGHTEAFF. The rearrangement joins TRBV7-2 to TRBJ1-1; 8 nucleotides agree with TRBD1. Looked up from germline, CDR1 is SGHTA and CDR2 is FQGNSA. CDR3 size: 14 residues. V was clipped by 5 bases and J by 3 bases; unmatched bases: 5.

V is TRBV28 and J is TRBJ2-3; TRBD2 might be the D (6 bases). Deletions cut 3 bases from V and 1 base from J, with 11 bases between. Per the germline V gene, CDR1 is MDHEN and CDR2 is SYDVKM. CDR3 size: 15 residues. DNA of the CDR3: TGTGCCAGCAGTTTTACGGCTAGCGGCACAGATACGCAGTATTTT. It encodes CASSFTASGTDTQYF.

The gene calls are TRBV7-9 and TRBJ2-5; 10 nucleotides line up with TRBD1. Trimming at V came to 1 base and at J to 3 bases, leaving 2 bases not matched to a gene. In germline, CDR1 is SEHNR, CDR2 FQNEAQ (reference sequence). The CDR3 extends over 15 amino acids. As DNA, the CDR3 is TGTGCCAGCAGCTTAGGGACAGGGGGAAAAGAGACCCAGTACTTC. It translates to CASSLGTGGKETQYF.

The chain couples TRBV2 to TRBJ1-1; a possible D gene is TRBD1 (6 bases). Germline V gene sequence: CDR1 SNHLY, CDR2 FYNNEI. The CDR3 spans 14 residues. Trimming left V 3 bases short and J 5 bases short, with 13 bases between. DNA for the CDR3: TGTGCCAGCAGTGAGCAGGGGCGAAGGACTGAAGCTTTCTTT. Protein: CASSEQGRRTEAFF.

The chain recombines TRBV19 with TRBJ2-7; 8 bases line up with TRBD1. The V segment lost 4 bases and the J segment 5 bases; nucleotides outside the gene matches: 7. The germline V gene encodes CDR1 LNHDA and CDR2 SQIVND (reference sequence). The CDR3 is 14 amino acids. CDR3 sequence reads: CASSKGQGMDEQYF. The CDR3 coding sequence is TGTGCCAGTAGTAAAGGACAGGGAATGGACGAGCAGTACTTC.

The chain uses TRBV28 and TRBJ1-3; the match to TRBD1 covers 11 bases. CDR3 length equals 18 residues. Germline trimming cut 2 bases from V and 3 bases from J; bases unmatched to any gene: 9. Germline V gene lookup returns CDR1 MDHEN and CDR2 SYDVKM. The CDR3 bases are TGTGCCAGCAGTTTACCCGGGACAGGGGGAGTTGGTGGAAACACCATATATTTT. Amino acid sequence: CASSLPGTGGVGGNTIYF. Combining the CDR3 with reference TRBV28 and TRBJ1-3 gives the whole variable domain DVKVTQSSRYLVKRTGEKVFLECVQDMDHENMFWYRQDPGLGLRLIYFSYDVKMKEKGDIPEGYSVSREKKERFSLILESASTNQTSMYLCASSLPGTGGVGGNTIYFGEGSWLTVV.

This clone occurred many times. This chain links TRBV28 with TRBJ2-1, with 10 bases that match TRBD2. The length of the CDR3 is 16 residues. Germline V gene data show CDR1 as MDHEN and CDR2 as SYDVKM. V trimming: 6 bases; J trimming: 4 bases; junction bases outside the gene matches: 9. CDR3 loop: CASSLRTSGRYNEQFF. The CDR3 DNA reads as TGTGCCAGCAGCCTCAGGACTAGCGGTCGTTACAATGAGCAGTTCTTC. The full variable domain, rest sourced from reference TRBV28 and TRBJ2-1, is DVKVTQSSRYLVKRTGEKVFLECVQDMDHENMFWYRQDPGLGLRLIYFSYDVKMKEKGDIPEGYSVSREKKERFSLILESASTNQTSMYLCASSLRTSGRYNEQFFGPGTRLTVL.

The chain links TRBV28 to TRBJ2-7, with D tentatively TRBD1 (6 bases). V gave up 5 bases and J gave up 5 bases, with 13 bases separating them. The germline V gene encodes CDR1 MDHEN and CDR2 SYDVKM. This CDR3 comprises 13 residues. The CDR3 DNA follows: TGTGCCAGCAGTCCCCCACAGGGCCACGAGCAGTACTTC. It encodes CASSPPQGHEQYF.

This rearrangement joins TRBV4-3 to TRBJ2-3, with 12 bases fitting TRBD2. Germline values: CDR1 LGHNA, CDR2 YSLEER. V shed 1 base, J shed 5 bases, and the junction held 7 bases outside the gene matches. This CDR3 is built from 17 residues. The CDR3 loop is CASSQGLAGVAGDTQYF. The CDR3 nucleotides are TGCGCCAGCAGCCAAGGACTAGCGGGAGTAGCGGGAGATACGCAGTATTTT.

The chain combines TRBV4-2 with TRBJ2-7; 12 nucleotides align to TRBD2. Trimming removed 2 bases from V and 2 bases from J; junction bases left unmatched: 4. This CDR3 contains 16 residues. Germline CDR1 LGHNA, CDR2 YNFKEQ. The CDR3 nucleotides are TGTGCCAGCAGCCAATATCTAGCGGGAGGGCCCTACGAGCAGTACTTC. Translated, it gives CASSQYLAGGPYEQYF.

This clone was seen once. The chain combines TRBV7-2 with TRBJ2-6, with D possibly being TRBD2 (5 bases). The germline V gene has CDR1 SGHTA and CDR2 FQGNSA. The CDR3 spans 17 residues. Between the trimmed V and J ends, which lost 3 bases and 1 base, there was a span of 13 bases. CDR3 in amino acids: CASSLFITSSGANVLTF. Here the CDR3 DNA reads TGTGCCAGCAGCTTGTTCATCACTAGTTCTGGGGCCAACGTCCTGACTTTC.

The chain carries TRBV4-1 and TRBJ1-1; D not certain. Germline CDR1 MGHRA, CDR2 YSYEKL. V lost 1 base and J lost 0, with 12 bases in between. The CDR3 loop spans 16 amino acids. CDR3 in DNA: TGCGCCAGCAGCCAAGGGTTGGGCAGGCTGAACACTGAAGCTTTCTTT. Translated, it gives CASSQGLGRLNTEAFF.

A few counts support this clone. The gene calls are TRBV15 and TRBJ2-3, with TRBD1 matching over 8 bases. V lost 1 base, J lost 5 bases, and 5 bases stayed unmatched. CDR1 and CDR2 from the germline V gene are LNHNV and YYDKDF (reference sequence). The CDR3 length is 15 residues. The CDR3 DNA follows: TGTGCCACCAGCAGAGCCGGACAGGGTAAAGATACGCAGTATTTT. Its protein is CATSRAGQGKDTQYF.

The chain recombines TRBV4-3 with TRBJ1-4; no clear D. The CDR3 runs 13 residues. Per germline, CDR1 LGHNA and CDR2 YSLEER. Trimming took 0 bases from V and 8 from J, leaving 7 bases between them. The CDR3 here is CASSQEGSEKLFF. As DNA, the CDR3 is TGCGCCAGCAGCCAAGAAGGGAGCGAAAAACTGTTTTTT.

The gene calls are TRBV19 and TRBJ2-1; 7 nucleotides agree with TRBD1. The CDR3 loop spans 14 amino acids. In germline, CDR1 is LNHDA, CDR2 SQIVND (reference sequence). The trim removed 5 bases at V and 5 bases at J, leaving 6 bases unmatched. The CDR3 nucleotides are TGTGCCAGTAGTGGGACAGAGAACCACAATGAGCAGTTCTTC. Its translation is CASSGTENHNEQFF.

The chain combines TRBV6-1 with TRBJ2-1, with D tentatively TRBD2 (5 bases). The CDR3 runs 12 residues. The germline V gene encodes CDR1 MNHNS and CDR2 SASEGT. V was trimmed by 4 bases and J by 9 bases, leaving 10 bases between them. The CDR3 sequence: CASSVAGVEQFF. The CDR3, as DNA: TGTGCCAGCAGTGTAGCCGGGGTTGAGCAGTTCTTC.

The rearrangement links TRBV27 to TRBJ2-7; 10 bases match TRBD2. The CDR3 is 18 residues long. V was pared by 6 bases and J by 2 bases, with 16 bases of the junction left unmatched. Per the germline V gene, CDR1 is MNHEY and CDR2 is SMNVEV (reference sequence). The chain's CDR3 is CASSLLGLAGEVTYEQYF. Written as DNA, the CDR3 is TGTGCCAGCAGCCTCCTGGGGCTAGCGGGAGAAGTAACCTACGAGCAGTACTTC.